The 28 T cell receptor beta chains presented below share a single source sample, sequenced in a study of blood T cells in healthy people across ages. Together with a sample-barcoded 5' primer, a J-beta primer mix was included in a second PCR lasting about 6 to 11 cycles. Using its own MiXCR run on the 5' RACE reads, TCRdb lists one record per CDR3 protein. The sample has around 1,500,000 distinct CDR3 sequences, roughly 28% seen once; the top ten hold 7.7%. Sequencing was carried out using blood. The receptors here all came from a woman in her 30s in good health.

The chain is built from TRBV6-5 and TRBJ2-2; 8 nucleotides line up with TRBD1. Germline V gene data show CDR1 as MNHEY and CDR2 as SVGAGI. V shed 4 bases and J 5 bases; nucleotides not matched to a gene: 6. This CDR3 is 15 amino acids long. The CDR3 loop is CASSSWTGQTGELFF. CDR3 sequence (DNA): TGTGCCAGCAGTTCTTGGACAGGGCAAACCGGGGAGCTGTTTTTT.

The chain recombines TRBV5-1 with TRBJ2-1; 7 bases are a match to TRBD2. Germline values: CDR1 SGHRS, CDR2 YFSETQ. The V and J ends lost 0 bases and 0 bases, in that order; junction bases with no gene match: 6. The CDR3 sequence is 17 residues long. The CDR3 DNA is TGCGCCAGCAGCTTGGCCGGGCGGGGGTTCTCCTACAATGAGCAGTTCTTC. Protein product: CASSLAGRGFSYNEQFF.

V is TRBV12-3 or TRBV12-4 and J is TRBJ2-3; D might be TRBD2 (6 bases). Trimming pared 3 bases from V and 3 bases from J, leaving 13 bases between. This CDR3 has 15 amino acids. The DNA for the CDR3 is TGTGCCAGCAGTTTGTATAGCGGAGAGACAGATACGCAGTATTTT. It yields the protein CASSLYSGETDTQYF.

This clonotype turned up a few times. V gene TRBV5-1 combines with J gene TRBJ2-3, with D perhaps TRBD1 (6 bases). CDR3 size: 14 residues. V lost 1 base and J lost 6, with 12 bases in between. In germline, CDR1 is SGHRS, CDR2 YFSETQ. This CDR3 is CASSLKRTEDTQYF. The CDR3 DNA is TGCGCCAGCAGCTTGAAGAGGACAGAGGATACGCAGTATTTT. Complete variable domain (other parts from reference TRBV5-1 and TRBJ2-3): KAGVTQTPRYLIKTRGQQVTLSCSPISGHRSVSWYQQTPGQGLQFLFEYFSETQRNKGNFPGRFSGRQFSNSRSEMNVSTLELGDSALYLCASSLKRTEDTQYFGPGTRLTVL.

This clonotype appeared a few times. This sequence joins TRBV20-1 and TRBJ2-1, with D perhaps TRBD2 (6 bases). The CDR3 totals 15 residues. Looked up from germline, CDR1 is DFQATT and CDR2 is SNEGSKA (reference sequence). The V gene lost 2 bases and the J gene lost 1 base, with 12 bases spanning the gap. The chain's CDR3 is CSARPGGKSYNEQFF. In DNA, the CDR3 is TGCAGTGCTAGACCTGGGGGGAAATCCTACAATGAGCAGTTCTTC.

This clonotype showed up many times. The CDR3, as DNA: TGTGCCAGCAGCTTAGCCGGACAGGGGGAATATGGCTACACCTTC. This encodes CASSLAGQGEYGYTF. The chain joins TRBV7-6 to TRBJ1-2; 10 nucleotides agree with TRBD1. The CDR3 is 15 amino acids. The ends lost 0 bases at V and 5 bases at J; junction bases unmatched: 3. CDR1 is SGHVS, CDR2 FNYEAQ, per germline. The variable domain in full, with the rest retrieved from reference TRBV7-6 and TRBJ1-2, is GAGVSQSPRYKVTKRGQDVALRCDPISGHVSLYWYRQALGQGPEFLTYFNYEAQQDKSGLPNDRFSAERPEGSISTLTIQRTEQRDSAMYRCASSLAGQGEYGYTFGSGTRLTVV.

This chain links TRBV4-1 with TRBJ2-1, with TRBD2 identical over 11 bases. The CDR3 has 20 residues. V shed 3 bases, J shed 6 bases, and the junction held 19 bases outside the gene matches. CDR1 is MGHRA, CDR2 YSYEKL, per germline. DNA for the CDR3: TGCGCCAGCAGCCAGGTAACACTAGCGGGGGCTAGGATTAACTTCAATGAGCAGTTCTTC. It translates to CASSQVTLAGARINFNEQFF.

The chain carries TRBV7-8 and TRBJ2-5; TRBD1 agrees at 9 bases. CDR1 and CDR2 from the germline V gene are SGHVS and FQNEAQ. V was clipped by 3 bases and J by 2 bases; unmatched bases: 7. The CDR3 is 16 residues long. CDR3 bases: TGTGCCAGCAGCTTTCAGACAGGGGGATTACAAGAGACCCAGTACTTC. Protein sequence: CASSFQTGGLQETQYF.

The chain recombines TRBV12-5 with TRBJ1-1; TRBD1 aligns across 10 bases. From germline, CDR1 is LGHNT and CDR2 FRNRAP. Germline trimming cut 7 bases from V and 4 bases from J; bases unmatched to any gene: 9. The length of the CDR3 is 15 residues. The CDR3 sequence is CASEPPGTGATEAFF. In DNA, the CDR3 is TGTGCTAGTGAACCCCCCGGGACAGGGGCCACTGAAGCTTTCTTT.

The CDR3, as DNA: TGTGCCAGCAGTGATAACCGCGCGGGAGAGACCCAGTACTTC. Translated: CASSDNRAGETQYF. V and J are TRBV2 and TRBJ2-5; D is perhaps TRBD2 (5 bases). The CDR3 length is 14 residues. The V gene's germline CDR1 is SNHLY and CDR2 FYNNEI. V dropped 3 bases and J dropped 4 bases, with 12 bases sitting between them.

Written as DNA, the CDR3 is TGTGCCAGCAGCTTAGCGGTCTCTCGGGGGGTCTACAATGAGCAGTTCTTC. This sequence encodes CASSLAVSRGVYNEQFF. This chain joins TRBV7-2 and TRBJ2-1, with TRBD2 matching 7 bases. CDR3 length: 17 amino acids. The V gene's germline CDR1 is SGHTA and CDR2 FQGNSA. The V gene end was trimmed by 0 bases and the J gene end by 3 bases; junction bases not matched to a gene: 8. The variable domain in full, completed from reference TRBV7-2 and TRBJ2-1, reads GAGVSQSPSNKVTEKGKDVELRCDPISGHTALYWYRQSLGQGLEFLIYFQGNSAPDKSGLPSDRFSAERTGGSVSTLTIQRTQQEDSAVYLCASSLAVSRGVYNEQFFGPGTRLTVL.

The chain carries TRBV30 and TRBJ2-5, with D possibly TRBD2 on 6 matching bases. TRBJ2-7 explains the end of the DNA better; the J call may be wrong. This CDR3 region has 11 residues. Germline V gene sequence: CDR1 GTSNPN, CDR2 SVGIG (reference sequence). The DNA for the CDR3 is TGTGCCGGTAGGGAGGTACACGAGCAGTACTTC. Its translation is CAGREVHEQYF.

This clonotype occurred a few times. The chain is built from TRBV6-1 and TRBJ1-4; D gene unclear. The CDR3 spans 16 residues. Germline loops: CDR1 MNHNS, CDR2 SASEGT. With 0 bases removed from V and 5 bases from J, the gap between germline ends came to 13 bases. Written as DNA, the CDR3 is TGTGCCAGCAGTGAAGCCACGCGGATATACAATGAAAAACTGTTTTTT. Translated: CASSEATRIYNEKLFF.

V gene TRBV27 combines with J gene TRBJ1-1; maybe TRBD1 (5 bases). The CDR3 loop spans 17 amino acids. Between the trimmed V and J ends, which lost 8 bases and 3 bases, there was a span of 25 bases. CDR1 and CDR2 from the germline V gene are MNHEY and SMNVEV (reference sequence). CDR3 DNA sequence: TGTGCCAGCTGCCCCCAGAGGGGACCCCTAACTTACACTGAAGCTTTCTTT. Protein sequence: CASCPQRGPLTYTEAFF.

J is TRBJ1-5 and V is TRBV6-6, with a tentative D call TRBD1 (6 bases). Trimming pared 0 bases from V and 0 bases from J, leaving 12 bases between. The CDR3 length is 17 residues. Germline loops: CDR1 MNHNY, CDR2 SVGAGI (reference sequence). CDR3: CASSYSPQGYSNQPQHF. CDR3 DNA sequence: TGTGCCAGCAGTTACTCGCCACAGGGATATAGCAATCAGCCCCAGCATTTT.

This clonotype was recorded at least ten times. The V gene is TRBV27, the J gene TRBJ2-5; D may be TRBD1 (5 bases). Germline assignment: CDR1 MNHEY and CDR2 SMNVEV (reference sequence). V lost 5 bases and J 2 bases, leaving 12 bases between the germline ends. The length of the CDR3 is 14 residues. CDR3 sequence (DNA): TGTGCCAGCAGTGAGGACATTAATCAAGAGACCCAGTACTTC. This gives the protein CASSEDINQETQYF.

The V call is TRBV27, the J call TRBJ2-3, with a tentative D call TRBD2 (6 bases). CDR1 and CDR2 (germline): MNHEY, SMNVEV (reference sequence). V was pared by 5 bases and J by 2 bases, with 8 bases between. The CDR3 runs 13 residues. Written as DNA, the CDR3 is TGTGCCAGCAGTGGGGGGAACACAGATACGCAGTATTTT. Encoded protein: CASSGGNTDTQYF.

The chain combines TRBV12-3 or TRBV12-4 with TRBJ2-1, with TRBD1 matching over 9 bases. Germline trimming cut 6 bases from V and 1 base from J; bases unmatched to any gene: 7. The CDR3 is 16 amino acids. The CDR3 is CASSQRQGGSYNEQFF. CDR3 DNA: TGTGCCAGCAGCCAAAGACAGGGGGGGTCCTACAATGAGCAGTTCTTC.

In its sample, this clonotype was seen a few times. The rearrangement uses TRBV24-1 and TRBJ2-1, with 9 positions matching TRBD1. TRBJ2-7 explains the end of the DNA better; the J call may be wrong. There are 15 residues in the CDR3. Germline V lookup: CDR1 KGHDR, CDR2 SFDVKD. The CDR3 DNA reads as TGTGCCACCAGTGAGGGACAGGGATCCTACAATGAGCAGTACTTC. Its protein product is CATSEGQGSYNEQYF.

The sample holds a few counts of this clonotype. This sequence joins TRBV10-3 and TRBJ2-2, with D possibly matching TRBD2 (5 bases). Germline assignment: CDR1 ENHRY and CDR2 SYGVKD. The CDR3 runs to 15 residues. The V end lost 3 bases, the J end lost 4 bases, and 12 bases lay between the germline ends. The CDR3 nucleotides read TGTGCCATCAGTGAACGAAGCGGACTCACCGGGGAGCTGTTTTTT. It encodes CAISERSGLTGELFF.

The count of this clonotype is one. This sequence joins TRBV5-4 and TRBJ2-2; possibly TRBD1 for D (5 bases). CDR1 and CDR2 (germline): SGHNT, YYREEE (reference sequence). Trimming took 1 base from V and 3 from J, leaving 10 bases between them. The CDR3 covers 15 residues. In DNA form, the CDR3 reads TGTGCCAGCAGCTTGAAAGGGGCGGACACCGGGGAGCTGTTTTTT. This translates into CASSLKGADTGELFF.

The sample holds a few counts of this clonotype. This chain links TRBV5-1 with TRBJ1-2, with D unclear. The CDR3 covers 14 residues. Germline loops: CDR1 SGHRS, CDR2 YFSETQ. V was trimmed by 1 base and J by 0 bases, leaving 7 bases between them. The CDR3 sequence: CASSLFPTNYGYTF. CDR3 nucleotide sequence: TGCGCCAGCAGCTTGTTCCCTACTAACTATGGCTACACCTTC.

CDR3 amino acids: CASSEDGTTAYEQYF. The DNA of the CDR3 is TGTGCCAGCAGTGAAGACGGAACGACAGCCTACGAGCAGTACTTC. The chain has TRBV2 and TRBJ2-7; possibly TRBD1 for D (5 bases). Trimming left V 1 base short and J 2 bases short, with 12 bases between. The CDR3 is 15 amino acids. The germline V gene encodes CDR1 SNHLY and CDR2 FYNNEI.

The rearrangement joins TRBV20-1 to TRBJ2-7; 9 nucleotides align to TRBD1. V was clipped by 1 base and J by 6 bases; unmatched bases: 7. Germline CDR1 and CDR2: DFQATT and SNEGSKA (reference sequence). This CDR3 is 14 amino acids long. The CDR3 DNA reads TGCAGTGCTAGAGGTATGGGACAGGGAGGCGAGCAGTACTTC. It specifies CSARGMGQGGEQYF.

The chain employs TRBV3-1 and TRBJ2-4; D is unresolved. V was clipped by 3 bases and J by 13 bases, with 19 bases between them. The CDR3 has 14 residues. Germline assignment: CDR1 LGHDT and CDR2 YNNKEL (reference sequence). CDR3 amino acids: CASSHVGVGNEQYF. In nucleotides, the CDR3 is TGTGCCAGCAGCCACGTAGGCGTTGGGAATGAGCAGTACTTC.

The chain employs TRBV20-1 and TRBJ2-1, with D perhaps TRBD2 (6 bases). The ends were cut back, 5 bases at V and 1 base at J, with 9 bases in the middle. Per the germline V gene, CDR1 is DFQATT and CDR2 is SNEGSKA (reference sequence). The length of the CDR3 is 13 residues. DNA of the CDR3: TGCAGTGCTGTCGGGACTTCCTACAATGAGCAGTTCTTC. Protein product: CSAVGTSYNEQFF.

This sequence joins TRBV6-1 and TRBJ2-1; 8 nucleotides align to TRBD2. The CDR3 spans 15 residues. Trimming at V came to 2 bases and at J to 6 bases, leaving 6 bases not matched to a gene. Germline V CDR1 and CDR2: MNHNS, SASEGT. The CDR3 nucleotides are TGTGCCAGCAGTGAACCTCGGGAGGGAAGCAATGAGCAGTTCTTC. It yields the protein CASSEPREGSNEQFF.

V usage is TRBV18 and J usage is TRBJ1-1; D unclear. This CDR3 comprises 12 residues. CDR1 KGHSH and CDR2 LQKENI come from the germline V gene. The V gene lost 3 bases and the J gene lost 6 bases, with 8 bases spanning the gap. CDR3 in amino acids: CASSPTRPEAFF. For the CDR3, the DNA is TGTGCCAGCTCACCCACTCGTCCTGAAGCTTTCTTT.